Below are 26 T cell receptor beta chains sequenced from a single sample in a study of OX40 agonist ivuxolimab in advanced cancers. Libraries were prepared by immunoSEQ multiplex PCR; TCRdb keeps only in-frame clonotypes and omits some of them. The sample shows some 35,000 clones, around 80% of them seen only once. The source was CD4+ or CD8+ T cells sorted from blood, collected in a trial of the OX40 agonist ivuxolimab. These receptors came from an adult with an advanced solid tumor such as melanoma, head and neck, liver or kidney cancer.

This sequence joins TRBV28 and TRBJ1-5; D perhaps matches TRBD1 (6 bases). The ends were cut back, 5 bases at V and 1 base at J, with 15 bases in the middle. The CDR3 sequence is 16 residues long. Germline-derived CDR1 and CDR2 are MDHEN and SYDVKM. The CDR3 DNA sequence: TGTGCCAGCAGTCTCCGGTCAGGGGAGAGCAATCAGCCCCAGCATTTT. This gives the protein CASSLRSGESNQPQHF.

The V and J genes are TRBV9 and TRBJ2-3; unclear D gene. Trimming pared 1 base from V and 2 bases from J, leaving 14 bases between. This CDR3 comprises 16 residues. From germline, CDR1 is SGDLS and CDR2 YYNGEE. In DNA, the CDR3 is TGTGCCAGCAGCGTAAATTATGTCGGGTCCACAGATACGCAGTATTTT. Translated: CASSVNYVGSTDTQYF.

The chain combines TRBV5-4 with TRBJ1-1; tentative D call: TRBD1 (6 bases). Germline V lookup: CDR1 SGHNT, CDR2 YYREEE (reference sequence). The V and J ends lost 5 bases and 4 bases respectively, with 15 bases between them. This CDR3 comprises 14 residues. The CDR3 DNA is TGTGCCAGCAGTTTCGAGGGGGGGAGCACTGAAGCTTTCTTT. It encodes CASSFEGGSTEAFF.

This chain uses TRBV7-9 with TRBJ1-2, with D unclear. The CDR3 extends over 12 amino acids. The germline V gene has CDR1 SEHNR and CDR2 FQNEAQ (reference sequence). Trimming pared 5 bases from V and 5 bases from J, leaving 9 bases between. The CDR3 DNA is TGTGCCAGCAGCGCAGAGACTTATGGCTACACCTTC. Its translation is CASSAETYGYTF.

With respect to this clone: The identical CDR3 is also encoded by other nucleotide sequences in the sample. The V and J genes are TRBV9 and TRBJ1-5; D is undetermined. CDR1 is SGDLS, CDR2 YYNGEE, per germline. V was trimmed by 0 bases and J by 2 bases, leaving 3 bases between them. CDR3 length equals 13 residues. CDR3: CASSVDGNQPQHF. CDR3 nucleotides: TGTGCCAGCAGCGTAGATGGCAATCAGCCCCAGCATTTT.

This clone was detected only a few times. The J gene is TRBJ2-3, the V gene TRBV10-1; D call uncertain. Trimming removed 0 bases from V and 4 bases from J, with 14 bases in between. Germline loops: CDR1 WNHNN, CDR2 SYGVQD (reference sequence). The CDR3 length is 16 residues. CDR3 residues: CASSESTSSIPDTQYF. DNA of the CDR3: TGCGCCAGCAGTGAGTCGACGTCTAGTATACCAGATACGCAGTATTTT.

This chain connects TRBV7-9 to TRBJ1-1; 8 positions match TRBD1. CDR1 SEHNR and CDR2 FQNEAQ come from the germline V gene (reference sequence). Trimming cost V 1 base and J 8 bases; bases outside gene matches: 9. The CDR3 consists of 15 residues. CDR3 in amino acids: CASSLVFGQGPEAFF. CDR3 nucleotide sequence: TGTGCCAGCAGCTTAGTTTTCGGACAGGGTCCCGAAGCTTTCTTT. Together with reference TRBV7-9 and TRBJ1-1, the CDR3 gives the full variable domain: DTGVSQNPRHKITKRGQNVTFRCDPISEHNRLYWYRQTLGQGPEFLTYFQNEAQLEKSRLLSDRFSAERPKGSFSTLEIQRTEQGDSAMYLCASSLVFGQGPEAFFGQGTRLTVV.

This clone occurred a few times. This chain connects TRBV21-1 to TRBJ1-2; the table's TRBD1 call for D was not verified on the DNA. TRBV21-1 is tagged as a pseudogene. The length of the CDR3 is 16 residues. CDR3 sequence reads: CASSKTGTGAPRGYTF. DNA for the CDR3: TGTGCCAGCAGCAAGACTGGGACAGGGGCGCCTCGAGGCTACACCTTC.

The chain is built from TRBV6-4 and TRBJ1-1; D unresolved. Germline CDR1 is MRHNA and CDR2 is SNTAGT. The CDR3 has 15 amino acids. With 5 bases removed from V and 1 base from J, the gap between germline ends came to 14 bases. CDR3 protein: CASSPRHTSNTEAFF. DNA for the CDR3: TGTGCCAGCAGTCCACGACACACCTCGAACACTGAAGCTTTCTTT.

V is TRBV5-1 and J is TRBJ1-2; no clear D. Germline V CDR1 and CDR2: SGHRS, YFSETQ. V was clipped by 0 bases and J by 4 bases, with 4 bases between them. The CDR3 is made up of 12 amino acids. CDR3 region: CASSLEPYGYTF. CDR3 sequence (DNA): TGCGCCAGCAGCTTGGAACCCTATGGCTACACCTTC.

The chain is built from TRBV19 and TRBJ1-6, with D possibly being TRBD1 (6 bases). The CDR3 is 14 amino acids. Per the germline V gene, CDR1 is LNHDA and CDR2 is SQIVND (reference sequence). Deletions cut 7 bases from V and 0 bases from J, with 7 bases between. The CDR3 sequence: CASKGDSYNSPLHF. CDR3 nucleotides: TGTGCCAGTAAGGGGGACTCCTATAATTCACCCCTCCACTTT. Variable domain in full (rest from reference TRBV19 and TRBJ1-6): DGGITQSPKYLFRKEGQNVTLSCEQNLNHDAMYWYRQDPGQGLRLIYYSQIVNDFQKGDIAEGYSVSREKKESFPLTVTSAQKNPTAFYLCASKGDSYNSPLHFGNGTRLTVT.

V usage is TRBV19 and J usage is TRBJ1-5, with a possible D match to TRBD1 (5 bases). The germline CDR1 and CDR2 sequences are LNHDA and SQIVND (reference sequence). The CDR3 has 14 residues. Trimming cost V 3 bases and J 7 bases, with 13 bases left between them. CDR3 residues: CASSIRTGGQPQHF. CDR3 in DNA: TGTGCCAGTAGTATCCGGACCGGGGGGCAGCCCCAGCATTTT.

The rearrangement uses TRBV5-1 and TRBJ2-1; D ambiguous. The length of the CDR3 is 13 residues. Germline V lookup: CDR1 SGHRS, CDR2 YFSETQ. V dropped 2 bases and J dropped 3 bases, with 6 bases sitting between them. In DNA form, the CDR3 reads TGCGCCAGCAGCTTTGGCATCTACAATGAGCAGTTCTTC. It translates to CASSFGIYNEQFF.

The chain recombines TRBV4-1 with TRBJ2-5; D possibly uses TRBD1 or TRBD2 (5 bases each). With the DNA end fitting TRBJ2-7 better, the J assignment may be wrong. CDR1 and CDR2 from the germline V gene are MGHRA and YSYEKL. The CDR3 spans 13 residues. In DNA form, the CDR3 reads TGCGCCAGCAGCCCCCGGGACGGCTACGAGCAGTACTTC. Translating it yields CASSPRDGYEQYF.

The rearrangement uses TRBV6-6 and TRBJ1-6; TRBD1 matches 9 bases. The V gene's germline CDR1 is MNHNY and CDR2 SVGAGI (reference sequence). The CDR3 length is 15 residues. Trimming at V came to 0 bases and at J to 9 bases, leaving 3 bases not matched to a gene. The DNA of the CDR3 is TGTGCCAGCAGTTACTCGGGGACAGGGCGTTCACCCCTCCACTTT. Translation: CASSYSGTGRSPLHF.

The chain uses TRBV19 and TRBJ2-1; D possibly corresponds to TRBD1 (6 bases). The CDR3 spans 15 residues. V was trimmed by 4 bases and J by 4 bases, leaving 14 bases between them. Germline CDR1 reads LNHDA; CDR2 reads SQIVND (reference sequence). For the CDR3, the DNA is TGTGCCAGTAGTACCGACAGGCTAAGATACAATGAGCAGTTCTTC. The encoded protein is CASSTDRLRYNEQFF.

V gene TRBV28 combines with J gene TRBJ2-3; 12 bases are a match to TRBD2. Trimming took 0 bases from V and 4 from J; bases not matched to a gene: 11. This CDR3 region has 19 residues. CDR1 MDHEN and CDR2 SYDVKM come from the germline V gene. The CDR3 bases are TGTGCCAGCAGTTTATGGGGACTAGCGGGCCTCTCCCCTTCAGATACGCAGTATTTT. It codes for CASSLWGLAGLSPSDTQYF.

DNA for the CDR3: TGTGCCAGCAGCGCCCCGACGGATTACGGCAATGAGCAGTTCTTC. It encodes CASSAPTDYGNEQFF. The genes are TRBV13 and TRBJ2-1; D uncertain. V lost 5 bases and J 6 bases, leaving 17 bases between the germline ends. The germline V gene encodes CDR1 PRHDT and CDR2 FYEKMQ (reference sequence). CDR3 length: 15 amino acids.

In DNA form, the CDR3 reads TGCAGTGCTACGAGTTACACTGAAGCTTTCTTT. This translates into CSATSYTEAFF. The chain has TRBV20-1 and TRBJ1-1; D is uncertain. V dropped 4 bases and J dropped 3 bases, with 6 bases sitting between them. Germline V gene sequence: CDR1 DFQATT, CDR2 SNEGSKA (reference sequence). The CDR3 sequence is 11 residues long.

This chain joins TRBV2 and TRBJ2-5; TRBD2 matches at 11 bases. This CDR3 contains 15 residues. Trimming took 7 bases from V and 2 from J; bases not matched to a gene: 6. Germline loops: CDR1 SNHLY, CDR2 FYNNEI. CDR3 bases: TGTGCCAGCATCCTAGCGGGAGGAATTCAAGAGACCCAGTACTTC. It is translated as CASILAGGIQETQYF.

This clone counts as medium-sized. V and J are TRBV4-3 and TRBJ2-7; D perhaps matches TRBD1 (7 bases). CDR3 length: 14 residues. The germline V gene encodes CDR1 LGHNA and CDR2 YSLEER. V dropped 0 bases and J dropped 5 bases, with 11 bases sitting between them. CDR3 in DNA: TGCGCCAGCAGCCAAGACGGAGGGGGCGACGAGCAGTACTTC. Translation: CASSQDGGGDEQYF.

The V call is TRBV4-3, the J call TRBJ2-7; a weak D match, TRBD1 (5 bases). There are 16 residues in the CDR3. V was shortened by 0 bases and J by 1 base, with 13 bases between the two germline ends. Germline V lookup: CDR1 LGHNA, CDR2 YSLEER. The CDR3 DNA is TGCGCCAGCAGCCAAGATGGGGCAGAAGATTCCTACGAGCAGTACTTC. Protein: CASSQDGAEDSYEQYF.

In its sample, this clone was seen once. The chain combines TRBV6-6 with TRBJ2-7; maybe TRBD1 (6 bases). Trimming left V 9 bases short and J 0 bases short, with 9 bases between. The CDR3 covers 12 residues. CDR1 and CDR2 from the germline V gene are MNHNY and SVGAGI (reference sequence). The CDR3 is CASSDSSYEQYF. For the CDR3, the DNA is TGTGCCAGTTCGGACAGCTCCTACGAGCAGTACTTC.

The chain uses TRBV6-6 and TRBJ2-3, with 7 bases identical to TRBD2. The length of the CDR3 is 16 residues. Germline lookup yields CDR1 MNHNY and CDR2 SVGAGI (reference sequence). V dropped 5 bases and J dropped 1; count of bases not matched to a gene: 9. CDR3 DNA: TGTGCCAGCAGTACTTTTGGCGGGGGTGGCACAGATACGCAGTATTTT. Protein sequence: CASSTFGGGGTDTQYF.

The rearrangement links TRBV9 to TRBJ2-3; D is unclear. Germline values: CDR1 SGDLS, CDR2 YYNGEE. Between the trimmed V and J ends, which lost 0 bases and 0 bases, there was a span of 8 bases. CDR3 length equals 15 residues. The DNA for the CDR3 is TGTGCCAGCAGCGTAGTTAGCCGCAGCACAGATACGCAGTATTTT. Translation: CASSVVSRSTDTQYF.

This clone was detected only a few times. This chain connects TRBV2 to TRBJ1-6; no reliable D call. The CDR3 has 16 residues. CDR1 and CDR2 (germline): SNHLY, FYNNEI. V was trimmed by 7 bases and J by 6 bases, leaving 19 bases between them. The CDR3 DNA is TGTGCCAGCAAAGGTGGTATTGCCCCCATTAATTCACCCCTCCACTTT. The encoded protein is CASKGGIAPINSPLHF.